This passage covers 2 T cell receptor beta chains from one sample sequenced in a study of vaccination effects on CD4 cells after COVID-19. With the ViraFEST assay, the study expanded antigen-specific CD4+ T cells using viral peptide pools, then sequenced them. On roughly day 10 of culture, CD4+ T cells were separated out. Neither prior SARS-CoV-2 infection nor positive nucleocapsid antibodies were present in the vaccine recipients. The protocol was immunoSEQ multiplex PCR, while the TCRdb copy is restricted to in-frame clones and leaves out a portion. The data hold 50,000 or so clones, with 79% observed a single time. These receptors' antigens are unknown. The sample consisted of CD4+ T cells from PBMCs cultured with HCoV-OC43 spike peptides, taken before COVID-19 vaccination. Documented subset: HCoV-OC43 spike overlapping peptide pool stimulation. These receptors were obtained from a human donor who received a COVID-19 vaccine.

This clone has a handful of counts. The chain employs TRBV19 and TRBJ1-5; 9 bases map to TRBD1. The CDR3 has 16 amino acids. Germline CDR1 reads LNHDA; CDR2 reads SQIVND (reference sequence). Trimming at V came to 5 bases and at J to 6 bases, leaving 11 bases not matched to a gene. The CDR3 sequence is CASSRRTGEVGQPQHF. The CDR3 DNA reads as TGTGCCAGTAGTCGACGGACAGGGGAGGTTGGTCAGCCCCAGCATTTT.

J is TRBJ1-2 and V is TRBV9, with D possibly TRBD1 on 5 matching bases. CDR1 and CDR2 (germline): SGDLS, YYNGEE. The V end lost 2 bases, the J end lost 7 bases, and 9 bases lay between the germline ends. This CDR3 has 12 residues. The CDR3 is CASSVEGFGYTF. The CDR3 coding sequence is TGTGCCAGCAGCGTTGAGGGGTTTGGCTACACCTTC.